Listed here is a single T cell receptor (beta chain). This specimen comes from a study of blood T cell repertoires in COVID-19. Study context: Both acute and convalescent COVID-19 samples were obtained from the United States, Italy and Spain. From T cells, B-cell-depleted T cells, or PBMCs came the material, which was cDNA or gDNA.

This CDR3 has 14 residues. Germline CDR1 and CDR2: LNHDA and SQIVND (reference sequence). V lost 3 bases, J lost 3 bases, and 10 bases lay in between. Generated by immunoSEQ multiplex PCR, the TCRdb table keeps only in-frame clones and is missing some. The sample yields approximately 98,000 clones, about two thirds seen once. The V call is TRBV19, the J call TRBJ2-3; D is perhaps TRBD1 (5 bases). This clonotype originated in a woman aged 40 to 55 with acute or convalescent COVID-19. Material for sequencing was peripheral blood. For the CDR3, the DNA is TGTGCCAGTAGTATCAGGGCTGGGACAGATACGCAGTATTTT. It translates to CASSIRAGTDTQYF.